These 30 T cell receptor beta chains were all obtained from the same sample, sequenced in a study of cytomegalovirus exposure and HLA in healthy donors. PCR employed 60 Vbeta and 13 Jbeta primers. Produced via immunoSEQ multiplex PCR; TCRdb's table is partial and in-frame only. The data contain a few hundred thousand clones, roughly 80% of them singletons. The sample consisted of PBMCs. These TCRs come from a man aged 40-49 years in good health and CMV-seronegative.

Only one count was recorded for this clone. The rearrangement uses TRBV19 and TRBJ2-1; D unresolved. The V gene's germline CDR1 is LNHDA and CDR2 SQIVND (reference sequence). The CDR3 covers 15 residues. Trimming pared 3 bases from V and 2 bases from J, leaving 11 bases between. DNA for the CDR3: TGTGCCAGTAGTATGGGCGCCTCCCCCTACAATGAGCAGTTCTTC. Its protein product is CASSMGASPYNEQFF.

This clone appeared once. J is TRBJ2-1 and V is TRBV7-9; D remains ambiguous. Trimming removed 3 bases from V and 5 bases from J, with 8 bases in between. There are 13 residues in the CDR3. The germline V gene has CDR1 SEHNR and CDR2 FQNEAQ (reference sequence). In nucleotides, the CDR3 is TGTGCCAGCAGCTTTAGCAGCCACAATGAGCAGTTCTTC. It encodes CASSFSSHNEQFF. Supplemented by reference TRBV7-9 and TRBJ2-1, the full variable domain reads DTGVSQNPRHKITKRGQNVTFRCDPISEHNRLYWYRQTLGQGPEFLTYFQNEAQLEKSRLLSDRFSAERPKGSFSTLEIQRTEQGDSAMYLCASSFSSHNEQFFGPGTRLTVL.

This clone was counted a few times. The rearrangement joins TRBV29-1 to TRBJ2-7, with 10 positions matching TRBD1. Germline V CDR1 and CDR2: SQVTM, ANQGSEA. This CDR3 spans 14 amino acids. The V gene end was trimmed by 6 bases and the J gene end by 4 bases; junction bases not matched to a gene: 9. The DNA of the CDR3 is TGCAGCGTCAATCTGGGACAGGGGACTTACGAGCAGTACTTC. Translation: CSVNLGQGTYEQYF.

This chain links TRBV29-1 with TRBJ1-2, with 7 bases fitting TRBD1. The germline V gene has CDR1 SQVTM and CDR2 ANQGSEA. The CDR3 is 13 residues long. V lost 6 bases and J lost 2; bases outside the gene matches: 6. CDR3 amino acids: CSVRQGENYGYTF. Here the CDR3 DNA reads TGCAGCGTGAGACAGGGTGAGAACTATGGCTACACCTTC.

The chain links TRBV29-1 to TRBJ2-2, with TRBD2 matching 15 bases. V trimming: 6 bases; J trimming: 2 bases; junction bases outside the gene matches: 7. CDR1 is SQVTM and CDR2 is ANQGSEA in the germline V gene. This CDR3 has 17 amino acids. This chain's CDR3 is CSVAGTSGGKNTGELFF. CDR3 sequence (DNA): TGCAGCGTGGCCGGGACTAGCGGGGGGAAAAACACCGGGGAGCTGTTTTTT.

The sample holds a few counts of this clone. The chain has TRBV6-6 and TRBJ2-7; 9 bases are shared with TRBD1. This CDR3 comprises 14 residues. Losses at the gene ends were 4 bases for V and 4 bases for J; bases not matched to a gene: 5. Germline-derived CDR1 and CDR2 are MNHNY and SVGAGI (reference sequence). The CDR3 DNA follows: TGTGCCAGCAGTTCACCCGGGACAGGGTACGAGCAGTACTTC. Encoded protein: CASSSPGTGYEQYF.

DNA of the CDR3: TGTGCCAGCAGCTTAGCGGGAGTTGGAGATACGCAGTATTTT. This codes for CASSLAGVGDTQYF. This chain links TRBV7-3 with TRBJ2-3; the match to TRBD2 covers 7 bases. Unmatched junction bases numbered 4, after V lost 2 bases and J lost 5 bases. Germline loops: CDR1 SGHTA, CDR2 FQGTGA. The CDR3 has 14 amino acids. Full variable domain (remainder filled in from reference TRBV7-3 and TRBJ2-3): GAGVSQTPSNKVTEKGKYVELRCDPISGHTALYWYRQSLGQGPEFLIYFQGTGAADDSGLPNDRFFAVRPEGSVSTLKIQRTERGDSAVYLCASSLAGVGDTQYFGPGTRLTVL.

The rearrangement links TRBV4-1 to TRBJ2-7; TRBD2 might be the D (6 bases). Between the trimmed V and J ends, which lost 1 base and 2 bases, there was a span of 9 bases. The CDR3 length is 14 residues. Germline lookup yields CDR1 MGHRA and CDR2 YSYEKL. The CDR3: CASSQAGGTYEQYF. Here the CDR3 DNA reads TGCGCCAGCAGCCAAGCCGGGGGAACCTACGAGCAGTACTTC.

The chain has TRBV5-6 and TRBJ2-5, with a possible D match to TRBD2 (6 bases). Trimming pared 3 bases from V and 5 bases from J, leaving 17 bases between. CDR1 and CDR2 from the germline V gene are SGHDT and YYEEEE. CDR3 length: 15 residues. DNA of the CDR3: TGTGCCAGCAGCTACTCAACCGGGACTTGGGAGACCCAGTACTTC. The encoded protein is CASSYSTGTWETQYF. Full variable domain (remainder filled in from reference TRBV5-6 and TRBJ2-5): DAGVTQSPTHLIKTRGQQVTLRCSPKSGHDTVSWYQQALGQGPQFIFQYYEEEERQRGNFPDRFSGHQFPNYSSELNVNALLLGDSALYLCASSYSTGTWETQYFGPGTRLLVL.

The V gene is TRBV21-1, the J gene TRBJ2-2; TRBD2 is the table's D call and was not checked against the DNA. TRBV21-1 has pseudogene status. The CDR3 is 17 residues long. The CDR3 nucleotides are TGTGCCAGCAGAGCCCCTGGCGGGGGGGCCGACACCGGGGAGCTGTTTTTT. Protein: CASRAPGGGADTGELFF.

The CDR3 region has the DNA TGTGCCAGTAGTATTGGGGGGGCCGGGGAGCTGTTTTTT. This codes for CASSIGGAGELFF. This chain connects TRBV19 to TRBJ2-2, with 7 bases matching TRBD2. This CDR3 has 13 amino acids. Germline V gene data show CDR1 as LNHDA and CDR2 as SQIVND (reference sequence). The trim removed 3 bases at V and 6 bases at J, leaving 1 base unmatched. Full variable domain (rest looked up from reference TRBV19 and TRBJ2-2): DGGITQSPKYLFRKEGQNVTLSCEQNLNHDAMYWYRQDPGQGLRLIYYSQIVNDFQKGDIAEGYSVSREKKESFPLTVTSAQKNPTAFYLCASSIGGAGELFFGEGSRLTVL.

The chain employs TRBV7-2 and TRBJ1-6; 9 bases map to TRBD1. The CDR3 is 17 residues long. CDR1 is SGHTA and CDR2 is FQGNSA in the germline V gene. V lost 5 bases to trimming and J lost 7 bases; unmatched junction nucleotides: 12. The DNA of the CDR3 is TGTGCCAGCAGCGCCCAACAGGGGGCAGTAGTAAATTCACCCCTCCACTTT. It translates to CASSAQQGAVVNSPLHF.

This chain uses TRBV5-3 with TRBJ2-7; possibly TRBD2 for D (5 bases). TRBV5-3 is an ORF, with its function uncertain. This CDR3 comprises 12 residues. Between the trimmed V and J ends, which lost 10 bases and 3 bases, there was a span of 14 bases. The chain's CDR3 is CAPPTGDYEQYF. CDR3 coding DNA: TGTGCCCCCCCAACCGGGGACTACGAGCAGTACTTC.

Only one count was recorded for this clone. The chain employs TRBV4-1 and TRBJ2-4; D uncertain. This CDR3 is 15 amino acids long. From germline, CDR1 is MGHRA and CDR2 YSYEKL. V was cut by 3 bases and J by 5 bases, with 14 bases left in between. DNA of the CDR3: TGCGCCAGCAGCCACCACCCAGCAGGCGAAAACATTCAGTACTTC. It codes for CASSHHPAGENIQYF.

The J gene is TRBJ2-7, the V gene TRBV6-6; 9 bases are a match to TRBD1. The CDR3 loop spans 14 amino acids. The V gene's germline CDR1 is MNHNY and CDR2 SVGAGI (reference sequence). J was trimmed by 6 bases and V by 11 bases; bases with no gene match: 14. The CDR3 DNA is TGTGCCGCGGGGGACCGGGACAGGGTAGGCGAGCAGTACTTC. Translating it yields CAAGDRDRVGEQYF.

The chain employs TRBV27 and TRBJ1-2; 12 bases agree with TRBD1. V trimming: 6 bases; J trimming: 10 bases; junction bases outside the gene matches: 15. The CDR3 runs 16 residues. Germline values: CDR1 MNHEY, CDR2 SMNVEV (reference sequence). CDR3 sequence reads: CASRPGQGALSRVYTF. Here the CDR3 DNA reads TGTGCCAGCAGGCCGGGACAGGGGGCATTGAGTCGGGTCTACACCTTC.

The gene calls are TRBV14 and TRBJ2-3; D not resolved. This CDR3 is 14 amino acids long. V was pared by 1 base and J by 3 bases, with 8 bases between. Germline V CDR1 and CDR2: SGHDN, FVKESK. The CDR3 reads CASSQGSLTDTQYF. CDR3 in DNA: TGTGCCAGCAGCCAAGGCAGTTTAACAGATACGCAGTATTTT.

There are a few counts of this clone. The chain links TRBV30 to TRBJ2-7, with TRBD2 matching 8 bases. With V trimmed by 2 bases and J by 7 bases, 7 bases remained unmatched. Germline V gene data show CDR1 as GTSNPN and CDR2 as SVGIG (reference sequence). The CDR3 is made up of 13 amino acids. Here the CDR3 reads CAWSLSGREEQYF. In DNA form, the CDR3 reads TGTGCCTGGAGTCTAAGCGGGAGAGAGGAGCAGTACTTC.

The chain carries TRBV7-3 and TRBJ2-3; 14 bases line up with TRBD2. This CDR3 comprises 17 residues. Trimming removed 2 bases from V and 6 bases from J; junction bases left unmatched: 7. CDR1 is SGHTA, CDR2 FQGTGA, per germline. The CDR3 spells CASSLDPGLAGADTQYF. CDR3 bases: TGTGCCAGCAGCTTAGACCCGGGACTAGCGGGAGCGGATACGCAGTATTTT. Based on the CDR3 plus reference TRBV7-3 and TRBJ2-3, the full variable domain is GAGVSQTPSNKVTEKGKYVELRCDPISGHTALYWYRQSLGQGPEFLIYFQGTGAADDSGLPNDRFFAVRPEGSVSTLKIQRTERGDSAVYLCASSLDPGLAGADTQYFGPGTRLTVL.

This chain links TRBV14 with TRBJ2-5; 7 nucleotides align to TRBD1. The end of the DNA is better explained by TRBJ2-7, so the J call may be wrong. CDR3 size: 13 residues. From germline, CDR1 is SGHDN and CDR2 FVKESK. The CDR3 sequence: CASSATGVNEQYF. CDR3 nucleotides: TGTGCCAGCAGTGCCACAGGGGTTAACGAGCAGTACTTC.

This clone was seen just once. The chain combines TRBV6-5 with TRBJ2-2, with 8 bases fitting TRBD1. The junction had 8 bases not matched to a gene; V was cut back by 2 bases and J by 9 bases. The CDR3 covers 15 residues. The V gene's germline CDR1 is MNHEY and CDR2 SVGAGI. The CDR3 is CASSYGGTGGRELFF. The CDR3 coding sequence is TGTGCCAGCAGTTACGGGGGGACAGGCGGACGGGAGCTGTTTTTT.

The genes are TRBV15 and TRBJ1-5, with 8 positions matching TRBD1. CDR3 length: 15 residues. Trimming cost V 1 base and J 3 bases; bases outside gene matches: 2. The germline V gene encodes CDR1 LNHNV and CDR2 YYDKDF (reference sequence). CDR3 sequence (DNA): TGTGCCACCAGCAGAGGGACAGGGCCCAATCAGCCCCAGCATTTT. It codes for CATSRGTGPNQPQHF.

The genes are TRBV5-1 and TRBJ1-4; D call uncertain. With 5 bases removed from V and 7 bases from J, the gap between germline ends came to 15 bases. The CDR3 has 14 residues. The V gene's germline CDR1 is SGHRS and CDR2 YFSETQ. As DNA, the CDR3 is TGCGCCAGCAGAGTCACCGGGGTGACTGAAAAACTGTTTTTT. Protein: CASRVTGVTEKLFF.

The chain couples TRBV5-4 to TRBJ2-3; a possible D gene is TRBD2 (6 bases). Trimming took off 5 bases at V and 2 bases at J, with 18 bases between the two ends. This CDR3 has 16 amino acids. CDR1 and CDR2 (germline): SGHNT, YYREEE (reference sequence). Here the CDR3 DNA reads TGTGCCAGCAGAGTCCGCCCGGGACTCCCCACAGATACGCAGTATTTT. It specifies CASRVRPGLPTDTQYF. The full variable domain, with the rest looked up from reference TRBV5-4 and TRBJ2-3, is ETGVTQSPTHLIKTRGQQVTLRCSSQSGHNTVSWYQQALGQGPQFIFQYYREEENGRGNFPPRFSGLQFPNYSSELNVNALELDDSALYLCASRVRPGLPTDTQYFGPGTRLTVL.

This clone occurred once. The chain couples TRBV7-9 to TRBJ2-3, with 11 bases aligning to TRBD2. Germline lookup yields CDR1 SEHNR and CDR2 FQNEAQ (reference sequence). V shed 5 bases, J shed 2 bases, and the junction held 3 bases outside the gene matches. CDR3 length equals 15 residues. CDR3 in DNA: TGTGCCAGCAGCAAGACTAGCGGGGCCACAGATACGCAGTATTTT. Its translation: CASSKTSGATDTQYF.

This clone has only one observation. The chain employs TRBV27 and TRBJ2-5; the D gene is possibly TRBD2 (5 bases). The CDR3 is made up of 15 amino acids. Between the trimmed V and J ends, which lost 3 bases and 2 bases, there was a span of 13 bases. Germline loops: CDR1 MNHEY, CDR2 SMNVEV (reference sequence). In nucleotides, the CDR3 is TGTGCCAGCAGTTTTATAGTTGGAGGACAAGAGACCCAGTACTTC. Protein sequence: CASSFIVGGQETQYF.

The chain recombines TRBV28 with TRBJ2-3, with D unclear. The V and J ends lost 3 bases and 2 bases respectively, with 9 bases between them. The germline V gene encodes CDR1 MDHEN and CDR2 SYDVKM. The CDR3 contains 14 residues. The CDR3 coding sequence is TGTGCCAGCAGTTTTAGGAGATTCACAGATACGCAGTATTTT. This translates into CASSFRRFTDTQYF.

The V call is TRBV29-1, the J call TRBJ2-1; 13 nucleotides match TRBD2. Trimming took 0 bases from V and 6 from J; bases not matched to a gene: 14. The CDR3 consists of 19 residues. Germline-derived CDR1 and CDR2 are SQVTM and ANQGSEA. CDR3 sequence reads: CSVEDPSGLAGVIINEQFF. For the CDR3, the DNA is TGCAGCGTTGAAGACCCGTCCGGACTAGCGGGAGTCATTATCAATGAGCAGTTCTTC.

The chain uses TRBV4-2 and TRBJ1-2; 7 nucleotides match TRBD1. Trimming took 2 bases from V and 2 from J; bases not matched to a gene: 5. Germline CDR1 LGHNA, CDR2 YNFKEQ. The CDR3 spans 15 residues. The CDR3 bases are TGTGCCAGCAGCCAAACCCCGGGACAGAACTATGGCTACACCTTC. As protein: CASSQTPGQNYGYTF.

The chain carries TRBV19 and TRBJ2-2; 9 bases agree with TRBD1. There are 14 residues in the CDR3. Unmatched junction bases numbered 3, after V lost 4 bases and J lost 6 bases. Per germline, CDR1 LNHDA and CDR2 SQIVND (reference sequence). As DNA, the CDR3 is TGTGCCAGTAGTACCCGACAGGGGGCCGGGGAGCTGTTTTTT. As protein: CASSTRQGAGELFF.